The 30 T cell receptor beta chains reported below all come from one sample, sequenced in a study of T-cell reconstitution after alpha-beta-depleted transplantation in children. Preparation of the TCRbeta library involved a method that used unique molecular identifiers. TCRdb re-called the PCR reads through MiXCR, storing one row per CDR3 protein. In the table there are fewer than 200,000 distinct CDR3 sequences, approximately 7% of which are singletons. The sequenced sample was PBMCs from the stem cell graft donor, obtained from the stem cell graft. These receptors originate from a human donor who donated a stem cell graft to a child with Wiskott-Aldrich syndrome.

The chain links TRBV5-1 to TRBJ1-1, with 10 bases fitting TRBD1. The length of the CDR3 is 12 residues. Losses at the gene ends were 4 bases for V and 10 bases for J; bases not matched to a gene: 4. Per germline, CDR1 SGHRS and CDR2 YFSETQ. CDR3 DNA sequence: TGCGCCAGCAGCCCGGGGGACAGGGGAGCTTTCTTT. Translating gives CASSPGDRGAFF.

The CDR3 sequence is CASSQGAFSNQPQHF. The CDR3 DNA reads as TGTGCCAGCAGCCAAGGGGCCTTTAGCAATCAGCCCCAGCATTTT. The chain combines TRBV3-1 with TRBJ1-5; no reliable D call. The CDR3 extends over 15 amino acids. V was cut by 1 base and J by 0 bases, with 7 bases left in between. The V gene's germline CDR1 is LGHDT and CDR2 YNNKEL (reference sequence). The entire variable domain, with the rest obtained from reference TRBV3-1 and TRBJ1-5, is as follows: DTAVSQTPKYLVTQMGNDKSIKCEQNLGHDTMYWYKQDSKKFLKIMFSYNNKELIINETVPNRFSPKSPDKAHLNLHINSLELGDSAVYFCASSQGAFSNQPQHFGDGTRLSIL.

The sample holds many counts of this clonotype. The rearrangement joins TRBV4-3 to TRBJ2-3, with D possibly being TRBD2 (5 bases). The CDR3 totals 15 residues. Germline V lookup: CDR1 LGHNA, CDR2 YSLEER. V shed 0 bases and J shed 7 bases, with 14 bases lying between them. CDR3 sequence reads: CASSQEQRTGHTQYF. CDR3 bases: TGCGCCAGCAGCCAAGAACAACGGACTGGTCATACGCAGTATTTT.

This clonotype occurred many times. CDR3 amino acids: CASSPPAVGEKLFF. CDR3 DNA sequence: TGTGCCAGCAGTCCCCCCGCAGTCGGCGAAAAACTGTTTTTT. The V gene is TRBV12-3 or TRBV12-4, the J gene TRBJ1-4, with D unresolved. The CDR3 contains 14 residues. The V end lost 5 bases, the J end lost 8 bases, and 15 bases lay between the germline ends.

This clonotype was seen only a few times. This chain connects TRBV12-3 or TRBV12-4 to TRBJ1-3, with unresolved D. The CDR3 is 12 residues long. V dropped 11 bases and J dropped 1 base, with 9 bases sitting between them. The CDR3 bases are TGTGCCGTGCTCGTTTCTGGAAACACCATATATTTT. Amino acids: CAVLVSGNTIYF.

The table lists this clonotype with many counts. This chain uses TRBV20-1 with TRBJ2-1; TRBD2 matches at 11 bases. Per the germline V gene, CDR1 is DFQATT and CDR2 is SNEGSKA (reference sequence). V was pared by 5 bases and J by 7 bases, with 4 bases of the junction left unmatched. The CDR3 runs to 13 residues. CDR3 sequence: CSALRTSGNEQFF. The CDR3 DNA reads TGCAGTGCTCTTCGGACTAGCGGGAATGAGCAGTTCTTC.

This clonotype was observed at least ten times. The V and J genes are TRBV12-3 or TRBV12-4 and TRBJ2-5; the match to TRBD2 covers 12 bases. The V gene end was trimmed by 6 bases and the J gene end by 7 bases; junction bases not matched to a gene: 3. There are 13 residues in the CDR3. CDR3 DNA: TGTGCCAGCAGACGACTAGCGGGAGTGACCCAGTACTTC. This sequence encodes CASRRLAGVTQYF.

This clonotype has a count of ten or more. The J gene is TRBJ2-7, the V gene TRBV2; no clear D gene. Germline CDR1 reads SNHLY; CDR2 reads FYNNEI. The germline V and J ends were trimmed by 3 bases and 7 bases, with 10 bases remaining between them. CDR3 size: 12 residues. The CDR3 coding sequence is TGTGCCAGCAGTGACGGGCCTGGGGAGCAGTACTTC. Encoded protein: CASSDGPGEQYF.

This clonotype has only a few counts. The V gene is TRBV4-3, the J gene TRBJ2-2, with D possibly TRBD2 on 5 matching bases. Germline values: CDR1 LGHNA, CDR2 YSLEER. There are 19 residues in the CDR3. The germline V and J ends were trimmed by 0 bases and 3 bases, with 20 bases remaining between them. The CDR3 nucleotides are TGCGCCAGCAGCCAAGATAGCCCAGGCGGGTATATAGACACCGGGGAGCTGTTTTTT. Translating it yields CASSQDSPGGYIDTGELFF.

This clonotype was counted ten times or more. V gene TRBV29-1 combines with J gene TRBJ1-4; D ambiguous. CDR3 length equals 12 residues. Trimming pared 5 bases from V and 7 bases from J, leaving 11 bases between. Looked up from germline, CDR1 is SQVTM and CDR2 is ANQGSEA. The CDR3 coding sequence is TGCAGCGTTTTGGCCCTACCTGAAAAACTGTTTTTT. As protein: CSVLALPEKLFF.

There are a few counts of this clonotype. The gene calls are TRBV12-3 or TRBV12-4 and TRBJ2-3; D possibly matches TRBD1 or TRBD2 (5 bases each). V was trimmed by 3 bases and J by 0 bases, leaving 10 bases between them. The CDR3 runs 15 residues. The CDR3 reads CASSFGGLSTDTQYF. As DNA, the CDR3 is TGTGCCAGCAGTTTTGGGGGTTTGAGCACAGATACGCAGTATTTT.

This clonotype was found many times. This rearrangement joins TRBV24-1 to TRBJ1-1, with D tentatively TRBD1 (5 bases). The length of the CDR3 is 13 residues. The V and J ends lost 0 bases and 6 bases respectively, with 7 bases between them. CDR1 is KGHDR and CDR2 is SFDVKD in the germline V gene. In DNA form, the CDR3 reads TGTGCCACCAGTGATTTGAGAGGGGCTGAAGCTTTCTTT. Its protein product is CATSDLRGAEAFF.

This clonotype occurred many times. The CDR3 DNA follows: TGTGCCATCAGTCGGGGACAAGATAGCAATCAGCCCCAGCATTTT. Translation gives CAISRGQDSNQPQHF. The J gene is TRBJ1-5, the V gene TRBV10-3; possibly TRBD1 for D (6 bases). CDR1 and CDR2 (germline): ENHRY, SYGVKD. The CDR3 totals 15 residues. Trimming took off 5 bases at V and 0 bases at J, with 11 bases between the two ends.

This clonotype showed up just a few times. This chain uses TRBV7-6 with TRBJ2-2; D is possibly TRBD1 or TRBD2 (5 bases each). The CDR3 covers 15 residues. V lost 0 bases to trimming and J lost 4 bases, with 9 bases between them. From germline, CDR1 is SGHVS and CDR2 FNYEAQ. CDR3 nucleotide sequence: TGTGCCAGCAGCTTAGCTACGGGGACCACCGGGGAGCTGTTTTTT. Its protein product is CASSLATGTTGELFF.

There are many counts of this clonotype. The rearrangement joins TRBV12-3 or TRBV12-4 to TRBJ2-1; tentative D call: TRBD2 (6 bases). V lost 3 bases and J lost 8, with 20 bases in between. The length of the CDR3 is 16 residues. The CDR3 spells CASSFSRPEGGHEQFF. DNA for the CDR3: TGTGCCAGCAGTTTTTCTCGCCCGGAGGGCGGGCATGAGCAGTTCTTC.

This clonotype has a count of ten or more. The chain couples TRBV24-1 to TRBJ2-7; 9 positions agree with TRBD1. The CDR3 length is 15 residues. J lost 4 bases, V lost 3 bases, and 6 bases had no gene match. The germline V gene encodes CDR1 KGHDR and CDR2 SFDVKD. CDR3 nucleotide sequence: TGTGCCACCAGTGATCCTCGGGACAGGGTGTACGAGCAGTACTTC. It translates to CATSDPRDRVYEQYF.

There are many counts of this clonotype. The V gene is TRBV20-1, the J gene TRBJ1-2; 11 bases map to TRBD1. The CDR3 sequence is 19 residues long. Germline CDR1 is DFQATT and CDR2 is SNEGSKA (reference sequence). The junction had 21 bases not matched to a gene; V was cut back by 1 base and J by 8 bases. The CDR3 region has the DNA TGCAGTGCTAGAGTTTTGGGTTTCCGGGACAGGGGGAAAAATTCGGGCTACACCTTC. This gives the protein CSARVLGFRDRGKNSGYTF.

This clonotype was recorded many times. The chain recombines TRBV29-1 with TRBJ1-2, with 10 bases lining up with TRBD1. Germline values: CDR1 SQVTM, CDR2 ANQGSEA. The CDR3 sequence is 13 residues long. V was clipped by 6 bases and J by 4 bases; unmatched bases: 5. This CDR3 reads CSVPGQGLYGYTF. The CDR3 DNA reads TGCAGCGTCCCGGGACAGGGGCTCTATGGCTACACCTTC.

Ten or more counts support this clonotype. This chain joins TRBV6-5 and TRBJ2-3; D gene uncertain. CDR1 is MNHEY and CDR2 is SVGAGI in the germline V gene. The CDR3 is made up of 13 amino acids. Trimming shortened V by 8 bases and J by 1 base, and 10 bases separated the two germline ends. Written as DNA, the CDR3 is TGTGCCAGCCTTCTTCCTGGCACAGATACGCAGTATTTT. The encoded protein is CASLLPGTDTQYF.

In its sample, this clonotype was seen a few times. The V call is TRBV6-6, the J call TRBJ1-1, with D uncertain. V was pared by 6 bases and J by 11 bases, with 16 bases between. Germline V gene lookup returns CDR1 MNHNY and CDR2 SVGAGI (reference sequence). This CDR3 contains 12 residues. The CDR3 DNA sequence: TGTGCCAGCAGCTTTGGACCTGTGCCGGCTTTCTTT. Translated, it gives CASSFGPVPAFF.

This clonotype was counted only a few times. This chain joins TRBV24-1 and TRBJ2-3; possible D gene TRBD1, 6 bases. Trimming removed 10 bases from V and 3 bases from J, with 10 bases in between. The length of the CDR3 is 12 residues. CDR1 and CDR2 from the germline V gene are KGHDR and SFDVKD. The CDR3: CATSDRTDTQYF. The CDR3, as DNA: TGTGCCACGAGCGACAGGACAGATACGCAGTATTTT.

This clonotype has more than one count but fewer than ten. The chain recombines TRBV30 with TRBJ2-7, with D tentatively TRBD1 (6 bases). The V end lost 4 bases, the J end lost 2 bases, and 12 bases lay between the germline ends. CDR1 GTSNPN and CDR2 SVGIG come from the germline V gene (reference sequence). The length of the CDR3 is 13 residues. CDR3 in amino acids: CAWMLQGAYEQYF. CDR3 bases: TGTGCCTGGATGTTACAGGGAGCCTACGAGCAGTACTTC. The whole variable domain, remainder taken from reference TRBV30 and TRBJ2-7, is SQTIHQWPATLVQPVGSPLSLECTVEGTSNPNLYWYRQAAGRGLQLLFYSVGIGQISSEVPQNLSASRPQDRQFILSSKKLLLSDSGFYLCAWMLQGAYEQYFGPGTRLTVT.

Many counts were recorded for this clonotype. The chain employs TRBV29-1 and TRBJ2-1; D is perhaps TRBD2 (6 bases). The CDR3 is made up of 15 amino acids. V dropped 4 bases and J dropped 0 bases, with 13 bases sitting between them. Germline V gene sequence: CDR1 SQVTM, CDR2 ANQGSEA. CDR3 loop: CSVVGGEFSYNEQFF. The CDR3, as DNA: TGCAGCGTTGTAGGAGGGGAATTCTCCTACAATGAGCAGTTCTTC.

This clonotype was seen at least ten times. The chain recombines TRBV5-6 with TRBJ2-7; D may be TRBD1 (5 bases). Trimming took off 4 bases at V and 2 bases at J, with 19 bases between the two ends. The CDR3 is 16 residues long. Germline CDR1 reads SGHDT; CDR2 reads YYEEEE. The CDR3 region has the DNA TGTGCCAGCAGCAATCCCGCCAGGGCAACTGCCTACGAGCAGTACTTC. This encodes CASSNPARATAYEQYF.

This clonotype was found many times. CDR3 sequence (DNA): TGTGCCAGCAGTGATGTTGAGACAGGAGAGACCCAGTACTTC. Residues: CASSDVETGETQYF. The chain uses TRBV25-1 and TRBJ2-5; tentative D call: TRBD1 (6 bases). Germline CDR1 and CDR2: MGHDK and SYGVNS. V lost 3 bases to trimming and J lost 4 bases, with 12 bases between them. The CDR3 covers 14 residues.

This clonotype was seen many times. The V gene is TRBV5-4, the J gene TRBJ1-1; TRBD1 matches at 7 bases. CDR3 length: 15 residues. Trimming removed 4 bases from V and 0 bases from J; junction bases left unmatched: 6. CDR1 SGHNT and CDR2 YYREEE come from the germline V gene (reference sequence). The CDR3 bases are TGTGCCAGCAGCCGCGGACAGGACTTGAACACTGAAGCTTTCTTT. Residues: CASSRGQDLNTEAFF.

This clonotype was counted ten times or more. The V call is TRBV12-3 or TRBV12-4, the J call TRBJ1-1; 7 nucleotides align to TRBD1. V lost 4 bases to trimming and J lost 1 base; unmatched junction nucleotides: 6. The CDR3 is 15 amino acids. CDR3 sequence (DNA): TGTGCCAGCAGTTACGAGGGACAGAAGAACACTGAAGCTTTCTTT. This gives the protein CASSYEGQKNTEAFF.

The V call is TRBV4-3, the J call TRBJ2-2; 8 positions match TRBD2. Germline loops: CDR1 LGHNA, CDR2 YSLEER. The CDR3 covers 16 residues. Trimming at V came to 1 base and at J to 5 bases, leaving 6 bases not matched to a gene. In nucleotides, the CDR3 is TGCGCCAGCAGCCAAGTAGGCGGCGGGAGGACCGGGGAGCTGTTTTTT. It codes for CASSQVGGGRTGELFF.

This clonotype was found many times. The V and J genes are TRBV5-1 and TRBJ2-1, with 14 bases identical to TRBD2. V lost 4 bases to trimming and J lost 8 bases; unmatched junction nucleotides: 17. CDR3 length: 19 amino acids. Germline CDR1 is SGHRS and CDR2 is YFSETQ. For the CDR3, the DNA is TGCGCCAGCAGCCTCGGGACTAGCGGGAGTTTTTCCAAGGTCTATGAGCAGTTCTTC. Translating it yields CASSLGTSGSFSKVYEQFF. The variable domain in full, with the rest retrieved from reference TRBV5-1 and TRBJ2-1, is KAGVTQTPRYLIKTRGQQVTLSCSPISGHRSVSWYQQTPGQGLQFLFEYFSETQRNKGNFPGRFSGRQFSNSRSEMNVSTLELGDSALYLCASSLGTSGSFSKVYEQFFGPGTRLTVL.

This clonotype appeared many times. The chain employs TRBV5-1 and TRBJ2-1, with 12 bases aligning to TRBD1. Germline trimming cut 3 bases from V and 9 bases from J; bases unmatched to any gene: 4. The germline V gene has CDR1 SGHRS and CDR2 YFSETQ. The CDR3 spans 14 residues. CDR3 in amino acids: CASSWGQGAGEQFF. In nucleotides, the CDR3 is TGCGCCAGCAGCTGGGGACAGGGGGCTGGTGAGCAGTTCTTC.